The sequence of this T cell receptor (beta chain) was determined in a study of PD-L1 blockade in urothelial cancer. Study as a whole: About 90% of the 29 patients were males with bladder-origin urothelial cancer. Each blood sample yielded a median of about 150,000 T cells.

TCRdb keeps only in-frame clones here, not all; method: immunoSEQ multiplex PCR. The profile shows about 130,000 clones, approximately 88% of them singletons. Stated time point: pretreatment peripheral blood. Anywhere from 1 to 8 samples came from each patient, spanning pretreatment and on-treatment. The source material was PBMCs, sampled around atezolizumab (anti-PD-L1) treatment. This receptor was taken from a man in his forties or fifties with urothelial cancer.

For the CDR3, the DNA is TGTGCCAGCAGAATGGACAGGCTGAACACTGAAGCTTTCTTT. This encodes CASRMDRLNTEAFF. This sequence joins TRBV27 and TRBJ1-1, with 7 bases lining up with TRBD1. Germline CDR1 reads MNHEY; CDR2 reads SMNVEV (reference sequence). Germline trimming cut 6 bases from V and 0 bases from J; bases unmatched to any gene: 4. This CDR3 has 14 residues.